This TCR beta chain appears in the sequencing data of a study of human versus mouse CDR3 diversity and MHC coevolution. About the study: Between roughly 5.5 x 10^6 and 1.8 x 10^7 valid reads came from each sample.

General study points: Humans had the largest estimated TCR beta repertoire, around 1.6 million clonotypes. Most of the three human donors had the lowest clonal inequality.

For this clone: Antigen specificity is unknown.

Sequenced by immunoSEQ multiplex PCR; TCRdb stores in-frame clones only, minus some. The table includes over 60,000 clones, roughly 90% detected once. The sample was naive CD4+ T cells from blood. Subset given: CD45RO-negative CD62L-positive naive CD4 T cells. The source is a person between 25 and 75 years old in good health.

CDR3 DNA: TGTGCCAGCAGTTTCCCCACTAGCACCGGTGAGCAGTTCTTC. Protein product: CASSFPTSTGEQFF. The rearrangement links TRBV28 to TRBJ2-1; D may be TRBD2 (6 bases). The V end lost 3 bases, the J end lost 9 bases, and 15 bases lay between the germline ends. The CDR3 spans 14 residues. Germline CDR1 MDHEN, CDR2 SYDVKM.